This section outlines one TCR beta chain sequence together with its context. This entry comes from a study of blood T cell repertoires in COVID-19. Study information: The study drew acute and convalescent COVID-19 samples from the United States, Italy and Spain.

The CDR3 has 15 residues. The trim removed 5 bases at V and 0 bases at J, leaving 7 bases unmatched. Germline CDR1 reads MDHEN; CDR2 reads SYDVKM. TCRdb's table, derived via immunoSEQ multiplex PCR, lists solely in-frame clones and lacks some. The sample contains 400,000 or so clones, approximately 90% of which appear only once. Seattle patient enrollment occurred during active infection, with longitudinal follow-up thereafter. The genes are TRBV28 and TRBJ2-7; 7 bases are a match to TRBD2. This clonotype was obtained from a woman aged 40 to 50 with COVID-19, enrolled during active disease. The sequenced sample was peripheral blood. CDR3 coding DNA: TGTGCCAGCAGTCCCGAAGGACTAGACTCCTACGAGCAGTACTTC. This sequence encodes CASSPEGLDSYEQYF.